This record covers a single T cell receptor (beta chain). Its antigen is not identified. With around 450 ng total RNA as template and a constant-region primer, TCR beta cDNA was made. Sequencing libraries for TCR beta derived from three nested multiplex PCR rounds that used slightly modified ARM-PCR. Forward primers for TRBV1-TRBV30 and a C-beta reverse primer served the first two PCR rounds, at 10 cycles each. One entry per CDR3 protein, called by TCRdb with MiXCR from the multiplex PCR reads. The profile shows about 320,000 distinct CDR3 sequences, around 50% of them singletons. Unsorted whole blood yielded the blood RNA, and germline DNA was also extracted. The sample comes from a study of tumor-infiltrating lymphocytes in primary liver carcinoma. On the study more broadly: Surgical resection served as treatment for the primary liver carcinoma of these patients. Samples returned roughly 3.65 to 7.5 million productive TCRbeta reads, a yield that was similar across tissue types.

Findings and caveats of the study: Among the pair types, tumor region pairs showed more overlap than tumor-adjacent and tumor-blood pairs.

Trimming took 6 bases from V and 6 from J; bases not matched to a gene: 5. Germline CDR1 is MNHEY and CDR2 is SVGAGI. The CDR3 contains 15 residues. This rearrangement joins TRBV6-5 to TRBJ2-2; 12 bases match TRBD2. This sequence was found in a woman aged 25 to 39 with primary liver carcinoma and hepatitis B virus infection. The sample comprised peripheral blood. The CDR3 sequence is CASRTSGRTSGELFF. CDR3 bases: TGTGCCAGCAGGACTAGCGGGAGAACGTCCGGGGAGCTGTTTTTT.